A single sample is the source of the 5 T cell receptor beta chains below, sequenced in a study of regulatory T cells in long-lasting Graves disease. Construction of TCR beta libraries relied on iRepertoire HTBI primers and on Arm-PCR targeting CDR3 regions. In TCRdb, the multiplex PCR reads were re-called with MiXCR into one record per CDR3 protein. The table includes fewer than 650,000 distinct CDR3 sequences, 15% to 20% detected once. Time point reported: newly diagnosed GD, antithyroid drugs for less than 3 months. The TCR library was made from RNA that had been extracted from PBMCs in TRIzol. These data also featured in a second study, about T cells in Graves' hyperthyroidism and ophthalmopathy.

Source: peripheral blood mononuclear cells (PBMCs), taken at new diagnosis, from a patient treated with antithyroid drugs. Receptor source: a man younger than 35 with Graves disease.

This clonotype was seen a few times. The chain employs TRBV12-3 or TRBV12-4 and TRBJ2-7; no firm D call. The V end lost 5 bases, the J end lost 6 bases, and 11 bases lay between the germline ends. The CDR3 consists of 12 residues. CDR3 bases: TGTGCCAGCAGTCTGCACTCGGGCGAGCAGTACTTC. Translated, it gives CASSLHSGEQYF.

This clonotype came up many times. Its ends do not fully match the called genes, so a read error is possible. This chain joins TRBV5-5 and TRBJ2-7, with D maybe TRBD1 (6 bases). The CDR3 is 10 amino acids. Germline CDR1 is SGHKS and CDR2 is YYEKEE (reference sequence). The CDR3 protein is CASSSGDTHF. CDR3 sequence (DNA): TGTGCCAGCAGCTCCGGGGACACTCACTTC.

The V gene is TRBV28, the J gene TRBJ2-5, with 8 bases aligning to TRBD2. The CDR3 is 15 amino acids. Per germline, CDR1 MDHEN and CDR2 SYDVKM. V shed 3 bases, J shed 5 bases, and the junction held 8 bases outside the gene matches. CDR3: CASSLPGRAGETQYF. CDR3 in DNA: TGTGCCAGCAGTTTGCCCGGGAGGGCCGGGGAGACCCAGTACTTC. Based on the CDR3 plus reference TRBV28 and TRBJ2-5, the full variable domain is DVKVTQSSRYLVKRTGEKVFLECVQDMDHENMFWYRQDPGLGLRLIYFSYDVKMKEKGDIPEGYSVSREKKERFSLILESASTNQTSMYLCASSLPGRAGETQYFGPGTRLLVL.

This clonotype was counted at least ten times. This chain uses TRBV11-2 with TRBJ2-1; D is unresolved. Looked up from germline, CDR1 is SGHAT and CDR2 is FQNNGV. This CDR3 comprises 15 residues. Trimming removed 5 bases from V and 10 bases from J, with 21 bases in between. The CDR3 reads CASSRLAVLLAEQFF. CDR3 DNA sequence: TGTGCCAGCAGCCGATTAGCTGTTTTGCTGGCAGAGCAGTTCTTC.

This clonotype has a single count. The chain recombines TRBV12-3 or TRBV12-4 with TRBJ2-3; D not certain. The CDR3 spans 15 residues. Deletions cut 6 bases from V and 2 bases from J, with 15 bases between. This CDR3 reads CASSVVPQHTDTQYF. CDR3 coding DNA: TGTGCCAGCAGCGTAGTCCCCCAGCACACAGATACGCAGTATTTT.